This T cell receptor (beta chain) was retrieved from a study of low-dose radiotherapy and immunotherapy resistance in tumors. The CDR3 runs to 14 residues. V was pared by 0 bases and J by 7 bases, with 10 bases between. The germline V gene has CDR1 KGHSH and CDR2 LQKENI. TRAV- and TRBV-specific primers primed first-strand cDNA, covering alpha and beta chains. Using a constant-region primer together with a V-primer adapter, TCRs were subjected to around 20 PCR cycles of amplification. mRNA that had been isolated underwent amplification through in vitro transcription. Each CDR3 protein gets one entry after TCRdb re-called the reads with MiXCR. The sample holds over 9,500 distinct CDR3 sequences, 51% seen once. Every donor was treated with nivolumab, ipilimumab, aspirin, low-dose cyclophosphamide and also low-dose radiotherapy. The patients who were eligible all carried advanced solid tumors that lacked tumor-infiltrating lymphocytes, meaning the tumors were TIL-negative.

The source of this sequence is a human donor with advanced metastatic prostate, ovarian, gallbladder or colorectal cancer (not recorded which). This table probably holds off-target reads from a library built for another chain. V is TRBV18 and J is TRBJ2-1; D may be TRBD2 (6 bases). The CDR3, as DNA: TGTGCCAGCTCACCACCCACGGGGAGGAATGAGCAGTTCTTC. It yields the protein CASSPPTGRNEQFF.